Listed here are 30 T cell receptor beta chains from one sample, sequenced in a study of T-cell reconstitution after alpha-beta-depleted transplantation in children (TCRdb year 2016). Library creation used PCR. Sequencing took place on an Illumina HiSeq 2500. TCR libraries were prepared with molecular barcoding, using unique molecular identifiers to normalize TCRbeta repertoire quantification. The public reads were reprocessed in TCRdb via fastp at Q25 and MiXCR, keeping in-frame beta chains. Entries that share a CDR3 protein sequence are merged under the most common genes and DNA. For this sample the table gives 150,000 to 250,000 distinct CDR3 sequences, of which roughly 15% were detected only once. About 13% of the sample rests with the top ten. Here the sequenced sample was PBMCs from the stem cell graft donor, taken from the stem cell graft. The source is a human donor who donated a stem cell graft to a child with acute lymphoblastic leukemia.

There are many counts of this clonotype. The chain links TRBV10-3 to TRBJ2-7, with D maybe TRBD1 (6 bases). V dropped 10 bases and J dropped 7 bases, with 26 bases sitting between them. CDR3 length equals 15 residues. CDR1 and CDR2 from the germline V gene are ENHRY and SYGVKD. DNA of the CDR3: TGTGCCACCTATTCCTACGGACAGTTCCCCGGGGAGCAGTACTTC. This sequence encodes CATYSYGQFPGEQYF.

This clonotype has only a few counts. This CDR3 reads CASKQREDTGELFF. CDR3 in DNA: TGTGCCAGCAAGCAGCGGGAGGACACCGGGGAGCTGTTTTTT. The chain couples TRBV2 to TRBJ2-2; 9 bases are shared with TRBD2. CDR3 length equals 14 residues. CDR1 is SNHLY and CDR2 is FYNNEI in the germline V gene. Trimming at V came to 7 bases and at J to 3 bases, leaving 3 bases not matched to a gene.

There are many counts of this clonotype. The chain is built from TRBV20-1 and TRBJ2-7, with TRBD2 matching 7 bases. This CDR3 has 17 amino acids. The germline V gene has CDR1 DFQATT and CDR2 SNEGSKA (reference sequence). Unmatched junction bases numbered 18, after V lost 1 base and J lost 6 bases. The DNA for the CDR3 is TGCAGTGCTAGAGCCGGCATAGCGGGTGGGCGGGGGTTCGAGCAGTACTTC. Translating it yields CSARAGIAGGRGFEQYF.

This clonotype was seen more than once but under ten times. The chain's CDR3 is CASCLSGGRLAGDNEQFF. As DNA, the CDR3 is TGTGCCAGTTGCCTTTCTGGGGGAAGACTAGCGGGAGACAATGAGCAGTTCTTC. V and J are TRBV11-2 and TRBJ2-1; the match to TRBD2 covers 12 bases. After removal of 9 bases from V and 5 bases from J, the junction contained 17 bases not matched to a gene. The germline CDR1 and CDR2 sequences are SGHAT and FQNNGV. The CDR3 consists of 18 residues. Full variable domain (missing parts from reference TRBV11-2 and TRBJ2-1): EAGVAQSPRYKIIEKRQSVAFWCNPISGHATLYWYQQILGQGPKLLIQFQNNGVVDDSQLPKDRFSAERLKGVDSTLKIQPAKLEDSAVYLCASCLSGGRLAGDNEQFFGPGTRLTVL.

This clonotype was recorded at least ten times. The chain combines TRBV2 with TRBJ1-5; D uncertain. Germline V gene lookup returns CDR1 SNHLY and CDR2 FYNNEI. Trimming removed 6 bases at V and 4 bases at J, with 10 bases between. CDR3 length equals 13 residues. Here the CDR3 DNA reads TGTGCCAGCAGAAGGGATGGGAATCAGCCCCAGCATTTT. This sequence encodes CASRRDGNQPQHF. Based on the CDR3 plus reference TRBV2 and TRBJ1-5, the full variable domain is EPEVTQTPSHQVTQMGQEVILRCVPISNHLYFYWYRQILGQKVEFLVSFYNNEISEKSEIFDDQFSVERPDGSNFTLKIRSTKLEDSAMYFCASRRDGNQPQHFGDGTRLSIL.

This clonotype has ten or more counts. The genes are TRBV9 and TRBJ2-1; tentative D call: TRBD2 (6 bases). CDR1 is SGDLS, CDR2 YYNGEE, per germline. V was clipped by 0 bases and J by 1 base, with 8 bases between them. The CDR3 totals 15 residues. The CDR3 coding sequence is TGTGCCAGCAGCGTAGGCGGGGCGTCCTACAATGAGCAGTTCTTC. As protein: CASSVGGASYNEQFF.

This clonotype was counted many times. DNA of the CDR3: TGTGCCAGCAGCTTAGGCGGACAGAGGAATGAGCAGTTCTTC. Its translation: CASSLGGQRNEQFF. V gene TRBV7-2 combines with J gene TRBJ2-1, with D perhaps matching TRBD1 (6 bases). There are 14 residues in the CDR3. The V end was cut by 1 base, the J end by 7 bases, with 11 bases between. Germline-derived CDR1 and CDR2 are SGHTA and FQGNSA. The full variable domain, with the rest looked up from reference TRBV7-2 and TRBJ2-1, is GAGVSQSPSNKVTEKGKDVELRCDPISGHTALYWYRQSLGQGLEFLIYFQGNSAPDKSGLPSDRFSAERTGGSVSTLTIQRTQQEDSAVYLCASSLGGQRNEQFFGPGTRLTVL.

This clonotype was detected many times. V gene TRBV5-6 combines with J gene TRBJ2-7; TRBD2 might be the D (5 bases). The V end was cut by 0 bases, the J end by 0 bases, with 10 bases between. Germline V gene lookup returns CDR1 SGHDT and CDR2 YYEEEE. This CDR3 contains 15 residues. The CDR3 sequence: CASSLADYYSYEQYF. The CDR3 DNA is TGTGCCAGCAGCTTGGCCGACTACTACTCCTACGAGCAGTACTTC.

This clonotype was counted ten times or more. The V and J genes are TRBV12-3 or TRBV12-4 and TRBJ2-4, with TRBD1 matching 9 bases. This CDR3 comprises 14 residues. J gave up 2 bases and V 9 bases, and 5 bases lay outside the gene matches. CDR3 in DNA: TGTGCCAGTAGACAGGGGGGAACCAAAAACATTCAGTACTTC. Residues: CASRQGGTKNIQYF.

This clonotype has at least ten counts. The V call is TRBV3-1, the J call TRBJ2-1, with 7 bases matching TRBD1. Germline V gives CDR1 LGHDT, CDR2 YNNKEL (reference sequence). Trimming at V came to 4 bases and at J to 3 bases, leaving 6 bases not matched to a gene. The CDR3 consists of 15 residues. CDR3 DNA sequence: TGTGCCAGCAGCCCTCGACAGGGAGTCTACAATGAGCAGTTCTTC. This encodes CASSPRQGVYNEQFF.

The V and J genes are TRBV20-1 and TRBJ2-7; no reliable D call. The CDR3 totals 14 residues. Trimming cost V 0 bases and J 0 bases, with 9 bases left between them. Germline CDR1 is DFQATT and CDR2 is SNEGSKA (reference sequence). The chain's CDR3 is CSARDVLHSYEQYF. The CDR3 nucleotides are TGCAGTGCTAGAGACGTCCTCCACTCCTACGAGCAGTACTTC.

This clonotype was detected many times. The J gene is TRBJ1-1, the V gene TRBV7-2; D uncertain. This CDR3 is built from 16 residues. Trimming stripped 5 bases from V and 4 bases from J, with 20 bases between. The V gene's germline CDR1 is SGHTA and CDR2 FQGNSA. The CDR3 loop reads CASSEPGLLPGTEAFF. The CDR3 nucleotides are TGTGCCAGCAGCGAGCCGGGCCTCCTCCCGGGCACTGAAGCTTTCTTT.

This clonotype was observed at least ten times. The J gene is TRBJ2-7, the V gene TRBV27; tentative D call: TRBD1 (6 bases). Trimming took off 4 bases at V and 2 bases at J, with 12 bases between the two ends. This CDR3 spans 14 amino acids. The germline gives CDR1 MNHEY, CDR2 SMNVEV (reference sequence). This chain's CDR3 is CASSSVKGAYEQYF. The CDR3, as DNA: TGTGCCAGCAGTTCAGTGAAGGGGGCCTACGAGCAGTACTTC.

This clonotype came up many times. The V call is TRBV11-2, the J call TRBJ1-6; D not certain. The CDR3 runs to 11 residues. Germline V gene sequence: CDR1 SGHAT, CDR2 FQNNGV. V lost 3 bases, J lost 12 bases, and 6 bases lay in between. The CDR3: CASSFDGPLHF. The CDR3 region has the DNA TGTGCCAGCAGCTTCGACGGACCCCTCCACTTT.

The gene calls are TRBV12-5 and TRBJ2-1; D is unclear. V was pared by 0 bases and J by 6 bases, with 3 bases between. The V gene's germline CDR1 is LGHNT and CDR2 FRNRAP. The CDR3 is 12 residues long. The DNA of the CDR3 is TGTGCTAGTGGTTTGGTAATCAATGAGCAGTTCTTC. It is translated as CASGLVINEQFF.

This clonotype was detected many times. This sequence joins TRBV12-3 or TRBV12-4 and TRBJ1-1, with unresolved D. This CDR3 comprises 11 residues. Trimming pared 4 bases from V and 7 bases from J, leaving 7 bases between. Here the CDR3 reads CASSSAGEAFF. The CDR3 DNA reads TGTGCCAGCAGTTCTGCAGGTGAAGCTTTCTTT.

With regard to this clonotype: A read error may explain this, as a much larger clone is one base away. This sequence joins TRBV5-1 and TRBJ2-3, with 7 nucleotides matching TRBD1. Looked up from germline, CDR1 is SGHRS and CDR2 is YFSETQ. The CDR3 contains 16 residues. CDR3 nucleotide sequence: TGCGCCAGAAGCTCATCCAGGGGGACGGGCACAGATACGCAGTATTTT. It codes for CARSSSRGTGTDTQYF.

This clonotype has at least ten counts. DNA of the CDR3: TGTGCCAGCAGCCGATGGGGGGATGAGCAGTTCTTC. Its translation: CASSRWGDEQFF. The chain links TRBV7-2 to TRBJ2-1; tentative D call: TRBD2 (6 bases). The germline V gene encodes CDR1 SGHTA and CDR2 FQGNSA. Trimming cost V 5 bases and J 8 bases, with 10 bases left between them. This CDR3 spans 12 amino acids.

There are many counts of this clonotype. The CDR3 DNA reads TGTGCCAGCAGCCCGCCGGGACTAGCGGGAGTCGGCACAGATACGCAGTATTTT. This sequence encodes CASSPPGLAGVGTDTQYF. V and J are TRBV28 and TRBJ2-3, with 14 bases lining up with TRBD2. CDR3 length equals 18 residues. The ends lost 6 bases at V and 1 base at J; junction bases unmatched: 9. Germline V CDR1 and CDR2: MDHEN, SYDVKM.

CDR3 amino acids: CAWSVLGLDYEQYF. The CDR3 DNA reads as TGTGCCTGGAGTGTATTAGGCCTAGACTACGAGCAGTACTTC. V usage is TRBV30 and J usage is TRBJ2-7; D call uncertain. Germline CDR1 is GTSNPN and CDR2 is SVGIG (reference sequence). The CDR3 sequence is 14 residues long. Trimming shortened V by 0 bases and J by 3 bases, and 12 bases separated the two germline ends. Filled out from reference TRBV30 and TRBJ2-7, the complete variable domain reads SQTIHQWPATLVQPVGSPLSLECTVEGTSNPNLYWYRQAAGRGLQLLFYSVGIGQISSEVPQNLSASRPQDRQFILSSKKLLLSDSGFYLCAWSVLGLDYEQYFGPGTRLTVT.

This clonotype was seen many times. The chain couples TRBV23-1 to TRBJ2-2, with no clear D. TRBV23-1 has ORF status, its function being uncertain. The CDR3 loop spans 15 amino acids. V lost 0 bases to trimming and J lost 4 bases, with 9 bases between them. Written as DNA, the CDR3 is TGCGCCAGCAGTCAATCCAACCGGATCACCGGGGAGCTGTTTTTT. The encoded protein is CASSQSNRITGELFF.

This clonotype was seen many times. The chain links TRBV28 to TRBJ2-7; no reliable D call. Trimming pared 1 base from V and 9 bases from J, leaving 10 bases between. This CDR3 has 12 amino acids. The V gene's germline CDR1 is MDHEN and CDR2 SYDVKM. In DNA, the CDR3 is TGTGCCAGCAGTTTATTCGAAAACGGGCAGTACTTC. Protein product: CASSLFENGQYF.

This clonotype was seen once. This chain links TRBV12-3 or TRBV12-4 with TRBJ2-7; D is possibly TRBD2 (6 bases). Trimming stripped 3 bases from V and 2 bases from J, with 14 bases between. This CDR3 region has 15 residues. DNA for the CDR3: TGTGCCAGCAGTTTTAGGGCAGGGAGGACCTACGAGCAGTACTTC. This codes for CASSFRAGRTYEQYF.

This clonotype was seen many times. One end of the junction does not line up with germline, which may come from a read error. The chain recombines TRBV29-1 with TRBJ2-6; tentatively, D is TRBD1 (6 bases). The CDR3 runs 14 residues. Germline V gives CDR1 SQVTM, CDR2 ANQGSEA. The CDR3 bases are TGCAGCGTTTTGGGGGCTTCTGGGGCCAACGGCCTGACTTTC. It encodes CSVLGASGANGLTF.

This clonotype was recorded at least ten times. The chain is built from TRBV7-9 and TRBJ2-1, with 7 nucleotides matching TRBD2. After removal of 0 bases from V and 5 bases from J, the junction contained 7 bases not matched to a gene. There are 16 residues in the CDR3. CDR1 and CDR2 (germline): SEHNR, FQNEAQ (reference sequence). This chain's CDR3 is CASSLARGRSDNEQFF. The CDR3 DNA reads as TGTGCCAGCAGCTTAGCGCGCGGGAGAAGCGACAATGAGCAGTTCTTC.

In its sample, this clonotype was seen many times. CDR3 loop: CASRNAGNTEAFF. The CDR3 DNA reads as TGCGCCAGCAGAAACGCAGGGAACACTGAAGCTTTCTTT. This chain joins TRBV5-1 and TRBJ1-1; D is undetermined. Per the germline V gene, CDR1 is SGHRS and CDR2 is YFSETQ. Trimming stripped 5 bases from V and 1 base from J, with 9 bases between. The CDR3 runs 13 residues.

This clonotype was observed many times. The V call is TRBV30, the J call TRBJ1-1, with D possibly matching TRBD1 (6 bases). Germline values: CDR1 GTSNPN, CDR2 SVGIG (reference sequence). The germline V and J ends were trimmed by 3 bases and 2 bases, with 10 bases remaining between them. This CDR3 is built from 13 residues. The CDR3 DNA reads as TGTGCCTGGAGCCAGGGACATAACACTGAAGCTTTCTTT. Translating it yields CAWSQGHNTEAFF.

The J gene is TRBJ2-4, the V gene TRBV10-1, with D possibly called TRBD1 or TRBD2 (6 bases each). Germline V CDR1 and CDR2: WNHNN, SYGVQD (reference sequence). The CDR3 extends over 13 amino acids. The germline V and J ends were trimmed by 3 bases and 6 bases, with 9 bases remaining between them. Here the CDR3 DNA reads TGCGCCAGCAGTGACGGGGGCAGAAACATTCAGTACTTC. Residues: CASSDGGRNIQYF.

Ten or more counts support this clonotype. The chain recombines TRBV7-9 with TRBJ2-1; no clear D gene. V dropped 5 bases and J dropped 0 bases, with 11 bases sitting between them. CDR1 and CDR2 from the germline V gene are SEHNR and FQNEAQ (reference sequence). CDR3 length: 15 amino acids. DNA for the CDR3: TGTGCCAGCAGCCCACGAGGCAGCTCCTACAATGAGCAGTTCTTC. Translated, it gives CASSPRGSSYNEQFF.

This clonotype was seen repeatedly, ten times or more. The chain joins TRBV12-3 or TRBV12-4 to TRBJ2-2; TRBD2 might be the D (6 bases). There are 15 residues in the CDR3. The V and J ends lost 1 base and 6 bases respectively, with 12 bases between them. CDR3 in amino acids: CASSLGAGSAGELFF. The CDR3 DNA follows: TGTGCCAGCAGTTTAGGGGCGGGGAGCGCCGGGGAGCTGTTTTTT.